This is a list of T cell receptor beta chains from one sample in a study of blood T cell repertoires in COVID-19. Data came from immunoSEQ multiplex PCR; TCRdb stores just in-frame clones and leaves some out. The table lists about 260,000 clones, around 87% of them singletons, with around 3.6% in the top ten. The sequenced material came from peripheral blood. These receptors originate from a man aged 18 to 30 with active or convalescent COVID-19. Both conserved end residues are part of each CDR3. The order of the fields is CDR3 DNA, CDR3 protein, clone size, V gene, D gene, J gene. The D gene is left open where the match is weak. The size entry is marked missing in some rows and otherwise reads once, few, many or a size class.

TGTGCCAGCAGCACGGGACTCCTCCAAGAGACCCAGTACTTC,CASSTGLLQETQYF,once,TRBV7-2,-,TRBJ2-5
TGTGCCAGCAGTTTCCCAGGTCATGAGCAGTTCTTC,CASSFPGHEQFF,-,TRBV27,-,TRBJ2-1
TGTGCCAGCAGCCAAGGACTTAGGGGCCCGCAGTATTTT,CASSQGLRGPQYF,-,TRBV14,-,TRBJ2-3
TGTGCCAGCAGCCGTTTCGTCGGGGAGCTGTTTTTT,CASSRFVGELFF,-,TRBV14,-,TRBJ2-2
TGTGCCAGCAGCCAAGATTTAACAGATACGCAGTATTTT,CASSQDLTDTQYF,-,TRBV3-1/TRBV3-2,-,TRBJ2-3
TGCGCCAGCAGCCAAGGATTTATTTTAGGGGGACAAGAGACCCAGTACTTC,CASSQGFILGGQETQYF,-,TRBV4-1,-,TRBJ2-5
TGTGCCAGCAGTTCAGGACAGGGCGATCAGCCCCAGCATTTT,CASSSGQGDQPQHF,once,TRBV6-5,TRBD1,TRBJ1-5
TGTGCCAGCAGCGCTCAGGGGGTTTATCTCAATGAGCAGTTCTTC,CASSAQGVYLNEQFF,-,TRBV9,TRBD1,TRBJ2-1
TGTGCCTGGAGTCGAGGACGGGGCACTGAAGCTTTCTTT,CAWSRGRGTEAFF,-,TRBV30,-,TRBJ1-1
TGTGCCAGCTCACCGCTCCCTACTGCGGCTGAAAAACTGTTTTTT,CASSPLPTAAEKLFF,-,TRBV18,-,TRBJ1-4
TGTGCCATCAGTGATAACAGGCTCTATGGCTACACCTTC,CAISDNRLYGYTF,-,TRBV10-3,-,TRBJ1-2
TGTGCCAGCAGCTTATTAGTCGGGACAGAGTCCGATTCACCCCTCCACTTT,CASSLLVGTESDSPLHF,-,TRBV7-2,TRBD1,TRBJ1-6
TGTGCCAGCAGGCGGAGGGATCGAGGCTATGGCTACACCTTC,CASRRRDRGYGYTF,-,TRBV6-5,-,TRBJ1-2
TGTGCCATCAGCCAAGGACAGGGAGGAGGTTCACCCCTCCACTTT,CAISQGQGGGSPLHF,-,TRBV10-3,TRBD1,TRBJ1-6
TGTGCCAGCAGTTCCCATCCGAACACTGAAGCTTTCTTT,CASSSHPNTEAFF,-,TRBV28,-,TRBJ1-1
TGTGCCAGCAGGGTCAGGGAGAACACTGAAGCTTTCTTT,CASRVRENTEAFF,-,TRBV6-5,-,TRBJ1-1
TGTGCCAGCAGTTACTCGATACGGACCGGGAGGGAGACCCAGTACTTC,CASSYSIRTGRETQYF,-,TRBV6-6,TRBD2,TRBJ2-5
TGTGCCACCAGTGACGTGGACAGGTTTAATGGCTACACCTTC,CATSDVDRFNGYTF,-,TRBV24-1,TRBD1,TRBJ1-2
TGTGCCAGTAGTATAGATGGCAGGGGCGAAGGGAACACTGAAGCTTTCTTT,CASSIDGRGEGNTEAFF,few,TRBV19,-,TRBJ1-1
TGTGCCAGCAGCCAAGATGGCAGGGCCGTCCTGTGGGATAATGAAAAACTGTTTTTT,CASSQDGRAVLWDNEKLFF,-,TRBV4-2,-,TRBJ1-4
TGTGCCAGCAGCCAAGCAAACCAGCGGGGGACTCGCTCCTACGAGCAGTACTTC,CASSQANQRGTRSYEQYF,-,TRBV3-1/TRBV3-2,TRBD2,TRBJ2-7
TGTGCCAGCAGCCAAGACACTTTCAATCAGCCCCAGCATTTT,CASSQDTFNQPQHF,-,TRBV3-1/TRBV3-2,-,TRBJ1-5
TGTGCCAGCAGCCCGACAGCAAATAGCAATCAGCCCCAGCATTTT,CASSPTANSNQPQHF,-,TRBV4-2,-,TRBJ1-5
TGTGCCATCAGTGAAGTTCCGCGTTATGGCTACACCTTC,CAISEVPRYGYTF,-,TRBV10-3,-,TRBJ1-2
TGTGCCAGCACTCTTGCGGGAGGGCCCTATGAGCAGTTCTTC,CASTLAGGPYEQFF,-,TRBV9,TRBD2,TRBJ2-1
TGTGCCAGCAGACCCGTCCAGGGTGACACCGGGGAGCTGTTTTTT,CASRPVQGDTGELFF,-,TRBV6-4,-,TRBJ2-2
TGTGCCAGCAGCTTAAGTGGAGGGAACACTGAAGCTTTCTTT,CASSLSGGNTEAFF,-,TRBV11-3,-,TRBJ1-1
TGTGCCAGCGAGAGTAGCGGGAGAATAAACACCGGGGAGCTGTTTTTT,CASESSGRINTGELFF,-,TRBV11-2,TRBD2,TRBJ2-2
TGTGCCAGCAGTTTAAATTTTGGGATCGGGGACACTGAAGCTTTCTTT,CASSLNFGIGDTEAFF,-,TRBV28,-,TRBJ1-1
TGTGCCAGCAGCATCGGGATAGCGGGAAGCACAGATACGCAGTATTTT,CASSIGIAGSTDTQYF,-,TRBV7-2,TRBD2,TRBJ2-3
TGTGCCAGCAGCGTCGGACGGGGGTTCCCCGGCGAGAATGGCTACACCTTC,CASSVGRGFPGENGYTF,-,TRBV7-8,-,TRBJ1-2
TGTGCCAGCAGTCCATACAATGAGCAGTTCTTC,CASSPYNEQFF,-,TRBV6-2/TRBV6-3,-,TRBJ2-1
TGTGCCACCCACCCTGGGGTAGGGGAGGGCAATCAGCCCCAGCATTTT,CATHPGVGEGNQPQHF,-,TRBV24-1,-,TRBJ1-5
TGTGCCAGCAGTTTAGAAACCAGTTCTCGGGGTTCGAATCAGCCCCAGCATTTT,CASSLETSSRGSNQPQHF,-,TRBV28,-,TRBJ1-5
TGTGCCTGGGGGACAGGGACGAATCAGCCCCAGCATTTT,CAWGTGTNQPQHF,-,TRBV30,TRBD1,TRBJ1-5
TGTGCCAGCAGCTTATCAATTGAAGCTTTCTTT,CASSLSIEAFF,-,TRBV5-4,-,TRBJ1-1
TGTGCCACCAGTACAACGGGACAGGGCTACAATGAGCAGTTCTTC,CATSTTGQGYNEQFF,-,TRBV24-1,TRBD1,TRBJ2-1
TGCAGTGCTAGAACAGGCTACGAGCAGTACTTC,CSARTGYEQYF,-,TRBV20-1,-,TRBJ2-7
TGTGCCACCAGCCAGGGGGGCGAGACCCAGTACTTC,CATSQGGETQYF,-,TRBV24-1,-,TRBJ2-5
TGTGCCAGCAGCCTCGTCCCGAACACCGGGGAGCTGTTTTTT,CASSLVPNTGELFF,-,TRBV7-2,-,TRBJ2-2
TGCGCCAGCAGCGAAAACCTCGTGGACATCGGAGAGACCCAGTACTTC,CASSENLVDIGETQYF,few,TRBV5-1,-,TRBJ2-5
TGTGCCAGCAGCAGACGGACTAGCGGGTACACCGGGGAGCTGTTTTTT,CASSRRTSGYTGELFF,-,TRBV7-9,TRBD2,TRBJ2-2
TGTGCCTGCTCCCAGGGGATCAGCACAGATACGCAGTATTTT,CACSQGISTDTQYF,few,TRBV30,-,TRBJ2-3
TGTGCCAGCATGTCAGGGCTCCTGAACACCGGGGAGCTGTTTTTT,CASMSGLLNTGELFF,few,TRBV6-5,-,TRBJ2-2
TGTGCCAGCAGCTCCGGGACAGGTACTAATGAAAAACTGTTTTTT,CASSSGTGTNEKLFF,-,TRBV13,TRBD1,TRBJ1-4
TGTGCCAGCAGCTTAGGCGAAGAGGGGGCGAAGGGAAAGACCCAGTACTTC,CASSLGEEGAKGKTQYF,once,TRBV7-2,TRBD1,TRBJ2-5
TGTGCCAGTTCGGTACGGGACAGGGGAAGCAATCAGCCCCAGCATTTT,CASSVRDRGSNQPQHF,-,TRBV19,TRBD1,TRBJ1-5
TGTGCCTGGAGTGTCGTAGCGGGGGGGCAAGAGACCCAGTACTTC,CAWSVVAGGQETQYF,-,TRBV30,TRBD2,TRBJ2-5
TGTGCCAGCAGACATTCAGGGGCCAACGTCCTGACTTTC,CASRHSGANVLTF,-,TRBV28,-,TRBJ2-6
TGTGCCAGCAGCGTACAGGGGACTAGCACTGAAGCTTTCTTT,CASSVQGTSTEAFF,-,TRBV3-1/TRBV3-2,TRBD1,TRBJ1-1
TGTGCCAGCAGCCGGGGAGACTCACCCCTCCACTTT,CASSRGDSPLHF,-,TRBV11-3,-,TRBJ1-6
TGCGCCAGCAGCCAAGAGGCAATGAACACTGAAGCTTTCTTT,CASSQEAMNTEAFF,-,TRBV4-1,-,TRBJ1-1
TGTGCCACCAGTGACAGGGGGATACAAGAGACCCAGTACTTC,CATSDRGIQETQYF,-,TRBV24-1,TRBD1,TRBJ2-5
TGTGCCAGCAGCTTAGAACCGACAGTACGCGAGCAGTACTTC,CASSLEPTVREQYF,-,TRBV11-2,-,TRBJ2-7
TGTGCCAGCAGCCTGGGACAGGGAACCTACAATGAGCAGTTCTTC,CASSLGQGTYNEQFF,-,TRBV7-3,TRBD1,TRBJ2-1
TGTGCCAGCAAACAACAGGTCTACACTGAAGCTTTCTTT,CASKQQVYTEAFF,-,TRBV6-6,-,TRBJ1-1